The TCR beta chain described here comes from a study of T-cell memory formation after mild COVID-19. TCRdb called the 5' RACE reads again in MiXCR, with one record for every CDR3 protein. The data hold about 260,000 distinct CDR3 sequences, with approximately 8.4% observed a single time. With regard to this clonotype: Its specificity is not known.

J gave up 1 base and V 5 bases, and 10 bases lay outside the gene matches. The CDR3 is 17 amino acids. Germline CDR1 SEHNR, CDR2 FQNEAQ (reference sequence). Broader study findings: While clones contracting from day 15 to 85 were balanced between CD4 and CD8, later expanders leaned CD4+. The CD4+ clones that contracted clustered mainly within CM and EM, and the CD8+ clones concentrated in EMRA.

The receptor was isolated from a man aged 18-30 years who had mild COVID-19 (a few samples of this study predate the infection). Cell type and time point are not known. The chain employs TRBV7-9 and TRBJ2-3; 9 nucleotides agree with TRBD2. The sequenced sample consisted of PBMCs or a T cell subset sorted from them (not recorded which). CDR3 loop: CASSRGAGGPGTDTQYF. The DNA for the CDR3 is TGTGCCAGCAGCCGCGGGGCGGGGGGGCCCGGCACAGATACGCAGTATTTT.